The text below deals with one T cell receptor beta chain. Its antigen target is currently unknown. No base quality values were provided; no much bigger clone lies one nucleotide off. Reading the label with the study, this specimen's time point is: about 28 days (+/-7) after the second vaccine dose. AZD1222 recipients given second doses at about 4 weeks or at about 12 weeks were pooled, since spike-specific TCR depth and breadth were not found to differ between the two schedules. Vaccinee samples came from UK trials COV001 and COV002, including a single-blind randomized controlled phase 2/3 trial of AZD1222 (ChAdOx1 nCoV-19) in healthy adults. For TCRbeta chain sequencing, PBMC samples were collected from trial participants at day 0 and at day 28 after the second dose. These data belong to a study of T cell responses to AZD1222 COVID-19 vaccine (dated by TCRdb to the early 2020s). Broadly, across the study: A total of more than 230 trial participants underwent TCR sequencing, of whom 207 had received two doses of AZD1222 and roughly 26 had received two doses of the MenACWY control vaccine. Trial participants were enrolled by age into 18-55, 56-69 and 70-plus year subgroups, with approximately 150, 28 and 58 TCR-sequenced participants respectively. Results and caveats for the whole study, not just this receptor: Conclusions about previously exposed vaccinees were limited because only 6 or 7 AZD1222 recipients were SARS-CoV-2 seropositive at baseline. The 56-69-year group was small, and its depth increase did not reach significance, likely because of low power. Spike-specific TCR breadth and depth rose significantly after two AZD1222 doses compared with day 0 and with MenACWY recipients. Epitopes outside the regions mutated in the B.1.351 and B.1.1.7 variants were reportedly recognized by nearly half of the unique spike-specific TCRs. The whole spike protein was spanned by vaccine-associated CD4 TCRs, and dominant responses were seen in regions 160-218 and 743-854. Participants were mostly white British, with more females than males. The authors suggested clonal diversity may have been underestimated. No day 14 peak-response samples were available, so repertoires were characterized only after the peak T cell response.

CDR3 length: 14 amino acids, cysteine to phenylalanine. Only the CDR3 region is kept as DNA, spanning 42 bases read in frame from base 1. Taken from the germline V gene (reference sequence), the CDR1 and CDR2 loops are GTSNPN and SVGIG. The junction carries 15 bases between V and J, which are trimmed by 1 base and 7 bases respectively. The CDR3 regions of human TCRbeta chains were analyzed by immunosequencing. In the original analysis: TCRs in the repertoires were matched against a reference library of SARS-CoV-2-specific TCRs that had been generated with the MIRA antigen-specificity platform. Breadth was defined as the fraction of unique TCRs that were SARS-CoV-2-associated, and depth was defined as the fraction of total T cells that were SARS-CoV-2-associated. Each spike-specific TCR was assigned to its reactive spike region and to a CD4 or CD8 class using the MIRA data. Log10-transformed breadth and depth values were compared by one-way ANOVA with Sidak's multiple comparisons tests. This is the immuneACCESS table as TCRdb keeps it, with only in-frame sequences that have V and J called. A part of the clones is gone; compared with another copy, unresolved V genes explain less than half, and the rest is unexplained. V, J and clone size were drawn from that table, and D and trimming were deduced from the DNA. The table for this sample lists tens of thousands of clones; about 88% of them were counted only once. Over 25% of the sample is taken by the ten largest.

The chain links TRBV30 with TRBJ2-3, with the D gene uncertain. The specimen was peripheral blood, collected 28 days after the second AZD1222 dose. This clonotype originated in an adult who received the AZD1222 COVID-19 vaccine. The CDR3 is CAWSGQTPMNTQYF. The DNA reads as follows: TGTGCCTGGAGTGGGCAGACCCCTATGAATACGCAGTATTTT.